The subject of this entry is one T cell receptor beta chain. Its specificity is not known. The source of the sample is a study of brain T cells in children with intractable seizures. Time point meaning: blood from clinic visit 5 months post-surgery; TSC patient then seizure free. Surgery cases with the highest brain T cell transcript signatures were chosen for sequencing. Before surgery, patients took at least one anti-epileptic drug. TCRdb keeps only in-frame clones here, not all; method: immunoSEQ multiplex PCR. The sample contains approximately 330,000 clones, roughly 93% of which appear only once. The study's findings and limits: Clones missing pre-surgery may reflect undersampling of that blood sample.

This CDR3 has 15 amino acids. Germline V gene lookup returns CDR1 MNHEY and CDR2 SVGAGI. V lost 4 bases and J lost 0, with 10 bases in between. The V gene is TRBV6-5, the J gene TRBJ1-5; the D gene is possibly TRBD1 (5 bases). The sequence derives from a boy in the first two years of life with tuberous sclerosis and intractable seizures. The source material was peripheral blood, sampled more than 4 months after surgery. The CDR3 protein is CASSWGGDSNQPQHF. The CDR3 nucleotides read TGTGCCAGCAGTTGGGGCGGGGATAGCAATCAGCCCCAGCATTTT.